A single sample gave rise to the 19 T cell receptor beta chains below, sequenced in a study of blood T cell repertoires in COVID-19. This table comes from immunoSEQ multiplex PCR, and its TCRdb copy is limited to in-frame clones, with some not included. The top ten clones hold about 5.9% of a sample with roughly 98,000 clones, 85% to 95% of them seen once. Specimen: peripheral blood. Receptors originate from a woman in her sixties or seventies with active COVID-19.

This chain joins TRBV30 and TRBJ2-5; the match to TRBD1 covers 10 bases. Germline CDR1 GTSNPN, CDR2 SVGIG (reference sequence). The CDR3 is made up of 15 amino acids. V dropped 3 bases and J dropped 5; count of bases not matched to a gene: 9. CDR3 in DNA: TGTGCCTGGAGACCGGACAGGGGGTTCCGGGAGACCCAGTACTTC. Protein: CAWRPDRGFRETQYF.

CDR3 amino acids: CASSLVWGPQETQYF. Written as DNA, the CDR3 is TGTGCCAGCAGCTTAGTGTGGGGGCCCCAAGAGACCCAGTACTTC. The chain carries TRBV7-9 and TRBJ2-5, with a tentative D call TRBD1 (6 bases). The CDR3 spans 15 residues. V lost 1 base and J 1 base, leaving 10 bases between the germline ends. Germline CDR1 SEHNR, CDR2 FQNEAQ (reference sequence).

This chain uses TRBV18 with TRBJ2-3; D gene unclear. CDR3 length equals 14 residues. With 0 bases removed from V and 2 bases from J, the gap between germline ends came to 6 bases. Germline V CDR1 and CDR2: KGHSH, LQKENI. The CDR3 reads CASSPPTVTDTQYF. The CDR3 bases are TGTGCCAGCTCACCACCTACAGTCACAGATACGCAGTATTTT. Full variable domain (outside the CDR3, taken from reference TRBV18 and TRBJ2-3): NAGVMQNPRHLVRRRGQEARLRCSPMKGHSHVYWYRQLPEEGLKFMVYLQKENIIDESGMPKERFSAEFPKEGPSILRIQQVVRGDSAAYFCASSPPTVTDTQYFGPGTRLTVL.

The chain joins TRBV7-2 to TRBJ2-7; weak D call: TRBD2 (6 bases). The CDR3 extends over 16 amino acids. V lost 5 bases to trimming and J lost 0 bases, with 17 bases between them. The germline gives CDR1 SGHTA, CDR2 FQGNSA. CDR3 protein: CASSLSVTGVSYEQYF. The CDR3 DNA reads as TGTGCCAGCAGCCTATCCGTGACGGGAGTCTCCTACGAGCAGTACTTC. Full variable domain (rest looked up from reference TRBV7-2 and TRBJ2-7): GAGVSQSPSNKVTEKGKDVELRCDPISGHTALYWYRQSLGQGLEFLIYFQGNSAPDKSGLPSDRFSAERTGGSVSTLTIQRTQQEDSAVYLCASSLSVTGVSYEQYFGPGTRLTVT.

This sequence joins TRBV3-1 (or the pseudogene TRBV3-2) and TRBJ2-5, with 11 bases matching TRBD2. Per germline, CDR1 LGHDT and CDR2 YNNKEL (reference sequence). The CDR3 contains 15 residues. J gave up 7 bases and V 0 bases, and 4 bases lay outside the gene matches. The CDR3 DNA sequence: TGTGCCAGCAGCCAAGATGTAGCGGGGGGGCGGACCCAGTACTTC. This gives the protein CASSQDVAGGRTQYF.

This rearrangement joins TRBV6-5 to TRBJ2-5, with D tentatively TRBD1 (6 bases). The CDR3 has 14 amino acids. Trimming shortened V by 6 bases and J by 4 bases, and 15 bases separated the two germline ends. Germline CDR1 MNHEY, CDR2 SVGAGI. CDR3 protein: CASRGNGRGETQYF. CDR3 coding DNA: TGTGCCAGCAGGGGTAACGGCAGGGGAGAGACCCAGTACTTC.

This sequence joins TRBV4-1 and TRBJ2-1; TRBD2 is a possible D gene (5 bases). This CDR3 is 18 amino acids long. Per germline, CDR1 MGHRA and CDR2 YSYEKL. Trimming removed 0 bases from V and 4 bases from J, with 19 bases in between. CDR3 amino acids: CASSQEQLPGVDYNEQFF. As DNA, the CDR3 is TGCGCCAGCAGCCAAGAACAACTGCCCGGGGTGGATTACAATGAGCAGTTCTTC.

The chain recombines TRBV4-1 with TRBJ2-5; possibly TRBD1 for D (6 bases). There are 17 residues in the CDR3. Germline values: CDR1 MGHRA, CDR2 YSYEKL. V lost 4 bases, J lost 2 bases, and 20 bases lay in between. The CDR3 loop is CASSPLQGVGGQETQYF. The CDR3 DNA reads as TGCGCCAGCAGCCCATTACAGGGTGTAGGCGGGCAAGAGACCCAGTACTTC.

This chain links TRBV30 with TRBJ1-1; 7 nucleotides agree with TRBD1. The germline gives CDR1 GTSNPN, CDR2 SVGIG (reference sequence). With V trimmed by 0 bases and J by 8 bases, 6 bases remained unmatched. The CDR3 is 13 amino acids. The CDR3 nucleotides are TGTGCCTGGAGTGTAGTGCAGGGGGTAGAAGCTTTCTTT. This translates into CAWSVVQGVEAFF.

The rearrangement uses TRBV11-2 and TRBJ1-1, with 10 bases fitting TRBD1. From germline, CDR1 is SGHAT and CDR2 FQNNGV. The V segment lost 1 base and the J segment 0 bases; nucleotides outside the gene matches: 8. The CDR3 sequence is 18 residues long. Here the CDR3 reads CASSLGLDRGGVNTEAFF. The CDR3, as DNA: TGTGCCAGCAGCTTAGGCCTGGACAGGGGGGGTGTGAACACTGAAGCTTTCTTT. The full variable domain, with the rest looked up from reference TRBV11-2 and TRBJ1-1, is EAGVAQSPRYKIIEKRQSVAFWCNPISGHATLYWYQQILGQGPKLLIQFQNNGVVDDSQLPKDRFSAERLKGVDSTLKIQPAKLEDSAVYLCASSLGLDRGGVNTEAFFGQGTRLTVV.

The V gene is TRBV28, the J gene TRBJ1-5; D is unclear. Germline V gives CDR1 MDHEN, CDR2 SYDVKM. This CDR3 spans 13 amino acids. The V end lost 4 bases, the J end lost 2 bases, and 6 bases lay between the germline ends. The CDR3 is CASSSGGNQPQHF. CDR3 nucleotide sequence: TGTGCCAGCAGTTCGGGTGGCAATCAGCCCCAGCATTTT.

The J gene is TRBJ2-3, the V gene TRBV7-9; no reliable D call. V dropped 5 bases and J dropped 3 bases, with 15 bases sitting between them. Germline V gene data show CDR1 as SEHNR and CDR2 as FQNEAQ (reference sequence). The CDR3 contains 15 residues. The CDR3 is CASSPGQMRTDTQYF. CDR3 sequence (DNA): TGTGCCAGCAGCCCGGGTCAGATGAGGACAGATACGCAGTATTTT.

The CDR3 is CASGTSGDVQYF. The CDR3 nucleotides read TGTGCCAGCGGGACTAGCGGGGACGTGCAGTACTTC. The V call is TRBV11-3, the J call TRBJ2-7; TRBD2 agrees at 13 bases. With 8 bases clipped from V and 9 bases from J, the junction kept 4 bases outside the gene matches. The CDR3 length is 12 residues. In germline, CDR1 is SGHNT, CDR2 YENEEA.

V usage is TRBV7-3 and J usage is TRBJ2-1; 9 bases map to TRBD2. The trim removed 6 bases at V and 5 bases at J, leaving 8 bases unmatched. The CDR3 is 15 residues long. Germline V lookup: CDR1 SGHTA, CDR2 FQGTGA. CDR3 residues: CASSPTSGWDNEQFF. CDR3 bases: TGTGCCAGCAGTCCGACTAGCGGATGGGACAATGAGCAGTTCTTC.

The chain employs TRBV5-8 and TRBJ2-7; 14 bases match TRBD2. Losses at the gene ends were 0 bases for V and 4 bases for J; bases not matched to a gene: 6. Germline CDR1 SGHTS, CDR2 YDEGEE. CDR3 length: 17 residues. CDR3 nucleotides: TGTGCCAGCAGCTTGGCCGGGACTAGCGGGAGTTGGTACGAGCAGTACTTC. Protein product: CASSLAGTSGSWYEQYF.

The V call is TRBV15, the J call TRBJ1-6; perhaps TRBD1 as D (5 bases). The CDR3 runs to 17 residues. Germline V lookup: CDR1 LNHNV, CDR2 YYDKDF (reference sequence). Trimming left V 0 bases short and J 5 bases short, with 14 bases between. The chain's CDR3 is CATSRDQTGGNNSPLHF. CDR3 nucleotides: TGTGCCACCAGCAGAGATCAGACGGGGGGAAATAATTCACCCCTCCACTTT.

The chain recombines TRBV11-2 with TRBJ2-1; possibly TRBD2 for D (6 bases). The CDR3 covers 12 residues. In germline, CDR1 is SGHAT, CDR2 FQNNGV. V was clipped by 1 base and J by 9 bases, with 7 bases between them. In DNA, the CDR3 is TGTGCCAGCAGCTTAGGCGGGGTTGAGCAGTTCTTC. It specifies CASSLGGVEQFF.

The chain is built from TRBV11-3 and TRBJ2-1; 13 bases agree with TRBD2. V lost 1 base and J lost 7; bases outside the gene matches: 4. The CDR3 spans 16 residues. Per the germline V gene, CDR1 is SGHNT and CDR2 is YENEEA. The CDR3 bases are TGTGCCAGCAGCTTAGGTCGGACTAGCGGGAGAAATGAGCAGTTCTTC. Its protein product is CASSLGRTSGRNEQFF.

This clone showed up just once. The chain employs TRBV9 and TRBJ2-1; D call uncertain. The germline V gene encodes CDR1 SGDLS and CDR2 YYNGEE. Trimming left V 4 bases short and J 8 bases short, with 19 bases between. The CDR3 is 15 amino acids. CDR3 sequence: CASSPSSGLRDEQFF. In nucleotides, the CDR3 is TGTGCCAGCAGCCCCTCGTCGGGTCTAAGAGATGAGCAGTTCTTC.